This T cell receptor (beta chain) was retrieved from a study of long-term antiretroviral therapy in people with HIV. Notes on the study in general: Repertoire dominance by clones expanded before ART was seen at all time points.

The authors ran the immunoSEQ assay, v3.0, at survey level. Sequencing was performed with immunoSEQ multiplex PCR; in TCRdb, only in-frame clones are kept and a portion is missing. This repertoire shows tens of thousands of clones, about 80% found once; its top ten account for approximately 11%. A few counts support this clone. What it binds is unknown. The source of this sequence is a woman in her forties with HIV. The material sequenced was unsorted PBMCs, taken 1.1 years before starting antiretroviral therapy.

CDR3 residues: CASSQGDRDQPQHF. The DNA for the CDR3 is TGCGCCAGCAGCCAGGGGGACAGGGATCAGCCCCAGCATTTT. J is TRBJ1-5 and V is TRBV5-1, with 9 bases that match TRBD1. This CDR3 has 14 residues. CDR1 SGHRS and CDR2 YFSETQ come from the germline V gene. V shed 4 bases, J shed 5 bases, and the junction held 4 bases outside the gene matches.